Described below is a single TCR beta chain sequence and its context. J was trimmed by 6 bases and V by 0 bases; bases with no gene match: 8. Germline CDR1 and CDR2: MNHEY and SVGAGI. There are 16 residues in the CDR3. This sample is part of a study of blood T cell repertoires in COVID-19. In the study overall: COVID-19 samples from acute and convalescent phases originated in the United States, Italy and Spain. The cDNA or gDNA used as material had been derived from T cells, B-cell-depleted T cells, or PBMCs.

Original methodology: Amplification with reference gene primers provided the estimates of nucleated cell counts. The table came from immunoSEQ multiplex PCR; TCRdb's copy has only in-frame clones and leaves some out. For V, J and clone size, that table is used; D and trimming come from the DNA. The top ten clones hold around 0.95% of a sample with roughly 420,000 clones, approximately 88% of them seen once. This clonotype was sampled from a woman aged 25 to 39 with acute COVID-19. The V call is TRBV6-5, the J call TRBJ2-7, with TRBD2 identical over 10 bases. Sequenced input: PBMCs or T cells enriched from blood (not recorded which). This CDR3 reads CASSYSSLAGVIEQYF. CDR3 in DNA: TGTGCCAGCAGTTACTCGAGCCTAGCGGGGGTCATCGAGCAGTACTTC.